Presented here are 18 T cell receptor beta chains from one specimen sequenced in a study of T cell repertoires in cytomegalovirus infection. TCRdb analysed the reads with MiXCR anew, one entry per CDR3 protein. Here the sample spans about 490,000 distinct CDR3 sequences, about 26% being singletons. The sequencing input was PBMCs. The receptors stem from a human donor in good health (CMV status not recorded). Some clones in this sample may be carry-over from other donors' samples.

The sample holds a few counts of this clonotype. The gene calls are TRBV12-3 or TRBV12-4 and TRBJ2-3; D is unclear. The length of the CDR3 is 13 residues. V lost 1 base and J lost 6, with 8 bases in between. In nucleotides, the CDR3 is TGTGCCAGCAGTTTAGGTATAGGGGATACGCAGTATTTT. Translated: CASSLGIGDTQYF.

This clonotype was observed a handful of times. The chain couples TRBV14 to TRBJ2-3, with 10 bases aligning to TRBD2. The germline gives CDR1 SGHDN, CDR2 FVKESK. The CDR3 runs 12 residues. V trimming: 1 base; J trimming: 11 bases; junction bases outside the gene matches: 0. For the CDR3, the DNA is TGTGCCAGCAGCCAAGCTAGCGGGGGGCAGTATTTT. Its protein product is CASSQASGGQYF.

This clonotype was counted between two and nine times. The chain uses TRBV4-1 and TRBJ1-2; D may be TRBD1 (6 bases). V was trimmed by 3 bases and J by 9 bases, leaving 20 bases between them. CDR3 length equals 15 residues. Germline V gene lookup returns CDR1 MGHRA and CDR2 YSYEKL. This CDR3 reads CASSHPPHRAGSYTF. CDR3 coding DNA: TGCGCCAGCAGCCATCCTCCCCACAGGGCCGGGAGCTACACCTTC.

This clonotype has only a few counts. The rearrangement joins TRBV7-9 to TRBJ1-1; D is ambiguous. The germline V and J ends were trimmed by 6 bases and 3 bases, with 11 bases remaining between them. The CDR3 runs to 13 residues. Germline V gene lookup returns CDR1 SEHNR and CDR2 FQNEAQ (reference sequence). CDR3 nucleotides: TGTGCCAGCAGAGAAGGACGGGACACTGAAGCTTTCTTT. This codes for CASREGRDTEAFF.

This clonotype was observed many times. The chain links TRBV7-2 to TRBJ2-3; no clear D gene. This CDR3 comprises 16 residues. Trimming took off 4 bases at V and 0 bases at J, with 14 bases between the two ends. Germline CDR1 and CDR2: SGHTA and FQGNSA. CDR3 amino acids: CASSSSAWASTDTQYF. The CDR3 coding sequence is TGTGCCAGCAGCTCGTCCGCTTGGGCTAGCACAGATACGCAGTATTTT. The whole variable domain, filled in from reference TRBV7-2 and TRBJ2-3, reads GAGVSQSPSNKVTEKGKDVELRCDPISGHTALYWYRQSLGQGLEFLIYFQGNSAPDKSGLPSDRFSAERTGGSVSTLTIQRTQQEDSAVYLCASSSSAWASTDTQYFGPGTRLTVL.

The rearrangement joins TRBV6-1 to TRBJ2-3, with 11 bases that match TRBD2. This CDR3 is built from 15 residues. J lost 6 bases, V lost 9 bases, and 11 bases had no gene match. Germline CDR1 is MNHNS and CDR2 is SASEGT. The CDR3 DNA reads as TGTGCCAGTTCGGGACTAGCGGCCAAGGGGGATACGCAGTATTTT. This codes for CASSGLAAKGDTQYF.

The sample holds a few counts of this clonotype. V is TRBV7-9 and J is TRBJ2-1; TRBD2 matches at 7 bases. Germline V gene lookup returns CDR1 SEHNR and CDR2 FQNEAQ (reference sequence). This CDR3 spans 16 amino acids. J gave up 6 bases and V 2 bases, and 10 bases lay outside the gene matches. CDR3 in amino acids: CASSLKSAGVPNEQFF. The DNA of the CDR3 is TGTGCCAGCAGCTTAAAATCGGCGGGAGTACCCAATGAGCAGTTCTTC.

This clonotype came up many times. The genes are TRBV7-2 and TRBJ2-5; unclear D gene. The CDR3 runs 14 residues. Deletions cut 1 base from V and 5 bases from J, with 11 bases between. Germline-derived CDR1 and CDR2 are SGHTA and FQGNSA. DNA for the CDR3: TGTGCCAGCAGCTTAGTCGGTAGCTCCGAGACCCAGTACTTC. Protein: CASSLVGSSETQYF.

The chain joins TRBV7-9 to TRBJ1-4, with 10 bases fitting TRBD1. J gave up 8 bases and V 5 bases, and 8 bases lay outside the gene matches. This CDR3 has 15 residues. Looked up from germline, CDR1 is SEHNR and CDR2 is FQNEAQ (reference sequence). CDR3 in amino acids: CASSEPGQGNEKLFF. The CDR3 DNA reads TGTGCCAGCAGCGAGCCGGGACAGGGGAACGAAAAACTGTTTTTT.

This clonotype was observed at least ten times. This chain connects TRBV7-8 to TRBJ1-1, with no clear D. This CDR3 is built from 14 residues. Germline CDR1 and CDR2: SGHVS and FQNEAQ. V shed 0 bases and J shed 1 base, with 6 bases lying between them. For the CDR3, the DNA is TGTGCCAGCAGCTTAGCTGTAGCGAACACTGAAGCTTTCTTT. This gives the protein CASSLAVANTEAFF.

For this clonotype: A single base separates this from a much larger clone, so it may be a read error. The V and J genes are TRBV10-3 and TRBJ2-5, with D unclear. The CDR3 loop spans 12 amino acids. Germline CDR1 reads ENHRY; CDR2 reads SYGVKD. V lost 0 bases and J 2 bases, leaving 1 base between the germline ends. CDR3: CAISESQETQYF. CDR3 DNA sequence: TGTGCCATCAGTGAGTCGCAAGAGACCCAGTACTTC.

This clonotype was seen a few times. The rearrangement uses TRBV14 and TRBJ2-7; 12 bases line up with TRBD2. V shed 4 bases, J shed 3 bases, and the junction held 7 bases outside the gene matches. Germline CDR1 and CDR2: SGHDN and FVKESK. The CDR3 has 16 amino acids. The CDR3 here is CASSRRTSGIIYEQYF. In DNA, the CDR3 is TGTGCCAGCAGCCGACGGACTAGCGGGATAATCTACGAGCAGTACTTC.

This clonotype was counted between two and nine times. The rearrangement uses TRBV5-4 and TRBJ1-2; D might be TRBD1 (5 bases). Trimming removed 3 bases from V and 7 bases from J, with 19 bases in between. This CDR3 region has 15 residues. CDR1 is SGHNT and CDR2 is YYREEE in the germline V gene (reference sequence). CDR3 sequence reads: CASSSQTGTFFGYTF. Written as DNA, the CDR3 is TGTGCCAGCAGCTCGCAAACAGGAACCTTCTTTGGCTACACCTTC.

V usage is TRBV12-3 or TRBV12-4 and J usage is TRBJ2-7; a possible D gene is TRBD1 (6 bases). V shed 6 bases and J shed 2 bases, with 20 bases lying between them. The CDR3 runs 16 residues. For the CDR3, the DNA is TGTGCCAGCAGCTACCTCACAGGGCAAGCCCCCTACGAGCAGTACTTC. This translates into CASSYLTGQAPYEQYF.

The V call is TRBV20-1, the J call TRBJ2-3; D gene uncertain. The V gene lost 0 bases and the J gene lost 0 bases, with 25 bases spanning the gap. CDR1 DFQATT and CDR2 SNEGSKA come from the germline V gene (reference sequence). The CDR3 is made up of 20 amino acids. The CDR3 nucleotides read TGCAGTGCTAGAGATCCCGGACGGATGCCTAGAACCCCTAGCACAGATACGCAGTATTTT. Amino acids: CSARDPGRMPRTPSTDTQYF.

This chain links TRBV12-3 or TRBV12-4 with TRBJ1-5; D unclear. The CDR3 runs to 14 residues. Trimming stripped 3 bases from V and 7 bases from J, with 13 bases between. CDR3 DNA: TGTGCCAGCAGTTTTGGAGCCTCCGGGCAGCCCCAGCATTTT. This codes for CASSFGASGQPQHF.

This clonotype was found a few times. The V gene is TRBV7-2, the J gene TRBJ1-3; unclear D gene. The ends were cut back, 5 bases at V and 0 bases at J, with 11 bases in the middle. CDR1 SGHTA and CDR2 FQGNSA come from the germline V gene. CDR3 length: 15 amino acids. CDR3 region: CASSKYLISGNTIYF. CDR3 nucleotides: TGTGCCAGCAGCAAGTACCTTATCTCTGGAAACACCATATATTTT.

This clonotype was seen many times. The chain employs TRBV7-9 and TRBJ2-3, with 10 bases that match TRBD2. The CDR3 has 14 residues. Unmatched junction bases numbered 3, after V lost 4 bases and J lost 5 bases. From germline, CDR1 is SEHNR and CDR2 FQNEAQ (reference sequence). As DNA, the CDR3 is TGTGCCAGCAGCTCGAGCGGGAGGGGAGATACGCAGTATTTT. Translating it yields CASSSSGRGDTQYF.